This T cell receptor (beta chain) was recovered during a study of blood T cell repertoires in COVID-19 (TCRdb year 2020). Study-wide context: Samples from collaborators originated in the United States, Italy and Spain and spanned both the acute and convalescent phases of COVID-19. Where available, HLA class I and class II types were obtained from metadata supplied by the sample provider rather than from assay-based typing. The repertoires were made available in a free public database intended to serve as a resource for research on the immune response to SARS-CoV-2. Samples were obtained from the ongoing ImmuneRACE study (first 160 participants) and from roughly 1,300 subjects provided by 6 global collaborators. The prospective study material was composed of cDNA or gDNA derived from T cells, B-cell-depleted T cells, or PBMCs. A de-identified subject ID, COVID-19 status, age in years and sex were almost always included in the sample metadata. Subjects who had been exposed to COVID-19, were actively infected with it, or had recovered from it provided the deeply sampled blood TCRbeta repertoires that made up the dataset.

TCRbeta CDR3 regions were amplified from genomic DNA by means of the immunoSEQ Assay, a bias-controlled multiplex PCR. Regarding the original processing steps: Nucleated cell counts per sample were estimated from amplification of reference gene primers within the assay. To quantify the absolute abundance of each unique TCRbeta CDR3 rearrangement, sequence reads were collapsed and filtered. For each sample, productive Simpson clonality was calculated as the square root of Simpson's diversity index across productive rearrangements. TCRdb obtained this table from immuneACCESS and retained in-frame rearrangements with V and J assigned. These tables miss some clones; where compared with another copy, unresolved V genes account for less than half of the shortfall, and the remainder is unexplained. V, J and clone size derive from that table, while D and trimming were established from the DNA sequence. The sample table holds about 220,000 clones, of which 65% to 85% were seen once. The top ten hold roughly 2.4% of the sample.

The research as a whole found: The quantity of clinical and demographic metadata differed by source and by participant and was supplied without curation.

Whole blood was collected in K2EDTA tubes by collaborating institutions according to the institutions' own protocols. For TCRbeta analysis, collaborator samples were shipped as frozen whole blood, as isolated PBMCs, or as DNA extracted from either sample type. In regard to this clone: The antigen it binds to is not known. Base qualities are not at hand, and no much larger clone is one base apart.

This receptor was obtained from an older woman with acute or convalescent COVID-19. The sequenced sample consisted of peripheral blood.

This receptor has the CDR3 CASRQGNYGYTF. At the DNA level, the sequence is TGTGCCAGCAGACAGGGGAACTATGGCTACACCTTC. The sequence is built from TRBV27 and TRBJ1-2, with TRBD1 identical over 7 junction bases. V is pruned by 6 bases and J by 2 bases, leaving 0 bases of the junction without a gene match. The CDR3 holds 12 amino acids from the cysteine to the phenylalanine. Only the CDR3 DNA is retained, 36 bases long and in frame from the first base. The CDR1 and CDR2 encoded by the germline V gene (reference sequence) are MNHEY and SMNVEV.